The source of this T cell receptor beta chain is a study of human thymus T cells. CDR3 length: 17 residues. V trimming: 0 bases; J trimming: 5 bases; junction bases outside the gene matches: 11. In germline, CDR1 is SGHRS, CDR2 YFSETQ. This table comes from immunoSEQ multiplex PCR, and its TCRdb copy is limited to in-frame clones, with some not included. The sample includes some 78,000 clones, roughly 96% seen only once; the top ten take 0.025% to 0.04%. Thymic samples were excised during corrective heart operations. Having surgery to correct congenital heart defects, healthy Finnish infants acted as the donors. This clone has a single count. The antigen is unknown. General study points: There appeared to be biased usage of V and J genes in thymic and blood repertoires. Related research described thymic repertoires that were highly overlapping among unrelated individuals.

This receptor was identified in a boy less than two years old with a congenital heart defect but otherwise immunologically healthy. This rearrangement joins TRBV5-1 to TRBJ1-2; TRBD1 aligns across 9 bases. Material for sequencing was thymus tissue. CDR3 region: CASSLAGDRGNFYGYTF. DNA for the CDR3: TGCGCCAGCAGCTTGGCTGGCGACAGGGGGAATTTTTATGGCTACACCTTC.